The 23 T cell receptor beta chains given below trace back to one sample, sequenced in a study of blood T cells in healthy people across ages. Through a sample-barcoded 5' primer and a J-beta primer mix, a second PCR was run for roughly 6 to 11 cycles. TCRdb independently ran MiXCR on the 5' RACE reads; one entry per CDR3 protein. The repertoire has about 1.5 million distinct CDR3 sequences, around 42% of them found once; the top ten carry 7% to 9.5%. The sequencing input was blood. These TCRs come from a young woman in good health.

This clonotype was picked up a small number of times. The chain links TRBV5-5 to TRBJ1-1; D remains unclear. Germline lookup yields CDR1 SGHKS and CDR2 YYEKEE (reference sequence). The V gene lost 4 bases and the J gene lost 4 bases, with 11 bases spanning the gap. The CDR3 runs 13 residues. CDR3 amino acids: CASSLVDGTEAFF. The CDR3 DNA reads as TGTGCCAGCAGCCTTGTCGACGGCACTGAAGCTTTCTTT.

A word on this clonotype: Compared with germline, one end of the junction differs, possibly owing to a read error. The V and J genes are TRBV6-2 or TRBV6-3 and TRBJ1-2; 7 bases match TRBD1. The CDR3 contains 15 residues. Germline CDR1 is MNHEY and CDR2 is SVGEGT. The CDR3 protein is CASNPGQDALYGYIF. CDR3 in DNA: TGTGCCAGCAATCCTGGACAGGACGCCCTCTATGGCTACATCTTC.

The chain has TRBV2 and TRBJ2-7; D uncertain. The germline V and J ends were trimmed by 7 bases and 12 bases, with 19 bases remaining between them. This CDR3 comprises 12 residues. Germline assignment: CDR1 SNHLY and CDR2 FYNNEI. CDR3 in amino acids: CASTLVGPEWYF. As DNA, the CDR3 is TGTGCCAGCACCCTAGTGGGCCCGGAATGGTACTTC.

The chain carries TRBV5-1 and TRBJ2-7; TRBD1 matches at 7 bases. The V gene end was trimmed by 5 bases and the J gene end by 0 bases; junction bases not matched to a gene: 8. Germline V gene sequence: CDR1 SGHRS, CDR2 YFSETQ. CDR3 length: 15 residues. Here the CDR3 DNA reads TGCGCCAGCAGGGGTAGGGGGACAGCCTCCTACGAGCAGTACTTC. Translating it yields CASRGRGTASYEQYF.

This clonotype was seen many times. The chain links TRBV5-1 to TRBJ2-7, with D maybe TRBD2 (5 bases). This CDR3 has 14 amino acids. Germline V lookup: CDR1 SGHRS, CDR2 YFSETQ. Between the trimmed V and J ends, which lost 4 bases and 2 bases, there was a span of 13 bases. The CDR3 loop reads CASSQTSSTYEQYF. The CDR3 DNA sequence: TGCGCCAGCAGCCAGACCTCTAGCACCTACGAGCAGTACTTC.

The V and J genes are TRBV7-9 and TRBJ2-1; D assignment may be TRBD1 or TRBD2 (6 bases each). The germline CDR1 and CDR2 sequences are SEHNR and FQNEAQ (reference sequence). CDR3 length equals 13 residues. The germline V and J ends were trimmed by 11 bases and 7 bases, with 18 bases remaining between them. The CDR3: CAGVPGAKNEQFF. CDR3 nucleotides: TGTGCCGGGGTTCCGGGGGCAAAGAATGAGCAGTTCTTC. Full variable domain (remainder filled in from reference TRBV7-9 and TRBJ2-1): DTGVSQNPRHKITKRGQNVTFRCDPISEHNRLYWYRQTLGQGPEFLTYFQNEAQLEKSRLLSDRFSAERPKGSFSTLEIQRTEQGDSAMYLCAGVPGAKNEQFFGPGTRLTVL.

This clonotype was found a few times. CDR3 in amino acids: CASMAGPRTEQYF. CDR3 DNA sequence: TGTGCCAGCATGGCGGGCCCCCGCACCGAGCAGTACTTC. This rearrangement joins TRBV6-5 to TRBJ2-5, with D perhaps matching TRBD2 (5 bases). The better agreement between TRBJ2-7 and the DNA end casts doubt on the J call. This CDR3 has 13 amino acids. Germline assignment: CDR1 MNHEY and CDR2 SVGAGI.

CDR3 sequence (DNA): TGTGCCAGCAGTTTTCAGGGGACGGCTTTCTTT. Translated: CASSFQGTAFF. This rearrangement joins TRBV28 to TRBJ1-1; possible D gene TRBD1, 6 bases. Germline CDR1 MDHEN, CDR2 SYDVKM. This CDR3 contains 11 residues. V lost 3 bases, J lost 11 bases, and 10 bases lay in between.

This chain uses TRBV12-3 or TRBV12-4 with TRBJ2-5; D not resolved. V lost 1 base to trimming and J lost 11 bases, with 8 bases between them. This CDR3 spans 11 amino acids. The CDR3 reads CASSLGSWQYF. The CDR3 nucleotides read TGTGCCAGCAGTTTAGGGAGTTGGCAGTACTTC.

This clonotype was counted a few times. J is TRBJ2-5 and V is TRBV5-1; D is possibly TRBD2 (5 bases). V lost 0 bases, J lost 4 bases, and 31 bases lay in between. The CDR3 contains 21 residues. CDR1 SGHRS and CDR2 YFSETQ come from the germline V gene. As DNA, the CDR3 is TGCGCCAGCAGCTTGGATGTTCCCATCTATCTCCGGGATAACGCGCCAGAGACCCAGTACTTC. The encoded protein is CASSLDVPIYLRDNAPETQYF.

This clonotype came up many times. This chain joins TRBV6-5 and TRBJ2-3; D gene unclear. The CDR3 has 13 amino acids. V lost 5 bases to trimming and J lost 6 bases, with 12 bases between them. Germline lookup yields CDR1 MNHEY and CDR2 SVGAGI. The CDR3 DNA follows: TGTGCCAGCAGTAAGCCCGGCGTGGATACGCAGTATTTT. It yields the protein CASSKPGVDTQYF.

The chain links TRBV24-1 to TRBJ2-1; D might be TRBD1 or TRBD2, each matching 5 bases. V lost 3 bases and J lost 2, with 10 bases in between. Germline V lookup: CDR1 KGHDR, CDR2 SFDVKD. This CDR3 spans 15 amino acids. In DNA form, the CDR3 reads TGTGCCACCAGTGATGGGGGTAGTGCCTACAATGAGCAGTTCTTC. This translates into CATSDGGSAYNEQFF.

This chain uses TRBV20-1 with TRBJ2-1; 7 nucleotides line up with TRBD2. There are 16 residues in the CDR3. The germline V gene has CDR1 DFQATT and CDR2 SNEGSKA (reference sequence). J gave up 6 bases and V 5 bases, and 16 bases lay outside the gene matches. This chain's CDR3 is CSAGGGGAGAGNEQFF. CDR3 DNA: TGCAGTGCTGGCGGGGGTGGGGCGGGAGCGGGCAATGAGCAGTTCTTC.

The CDR3 spells CSVEPGLAGGAYNEQFF. CDR3 DNA sequence: TGCAGCGTGGAACCCGGACTAGCGGGAGGCGCCTACAATGAGCAGTTCTTC. The rearrangement links TRBV29-1 to TRBJ2-1; 14 bases are a match to TRBD2. This CDR3 is 17 amino acids long. Germline CDR1 and CDR2: SQVTM and ANQGSEA. Trimming removed 6 bases from V and 2 bases from J; junction bases left unmatched: 9.

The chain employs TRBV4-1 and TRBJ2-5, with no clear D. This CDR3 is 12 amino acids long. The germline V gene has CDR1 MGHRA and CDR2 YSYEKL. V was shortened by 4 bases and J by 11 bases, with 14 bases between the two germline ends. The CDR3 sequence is CASSRTPHEQYF. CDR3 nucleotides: TGCGCCAGCAGCCGGACCCCCCATGAGCAGTACTTC.

The CDR3 reads CSARDPIGGADTQYF. DNA of the CDR3: TGCAGTGCTAGGGACCCCATCGGCGGGGCAGATACGCAGTATTTT. The chain has TRBV20-1 and TRBJ2-3; possible D gene TRBD2, 6 bases. The CDR3 length is 15 residues. Trimming stripped 3 bases from V and 4 bases from J, with 17 bases between. CDR1 and CDR2 (germline): DFQATT, SNEGSKA (reference sequence).

The CDR3 loop is CASSQDRGLETQYF. The CDR3 nucleotides are TGTGCCAGCAGCCAAGACAGGGGGCTGGAGACCCAGTACTTC. J is TRBJ2-5 and V is TRBV14, with 8 nucleotides matching TRBD1. Trimming cost V 0 bases and J 5 bases; bases outside gene matches: 2. CDR3 length: 14 residues. Germline V lookup: CDR1 SGHDN, CDR2 FVKESK.

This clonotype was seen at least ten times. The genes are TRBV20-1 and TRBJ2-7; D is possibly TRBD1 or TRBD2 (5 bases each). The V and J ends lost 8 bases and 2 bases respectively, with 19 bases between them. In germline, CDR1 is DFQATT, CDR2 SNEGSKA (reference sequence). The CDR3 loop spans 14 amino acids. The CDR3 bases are TGCAGTCCATTAGGGACCGTCTTCCCCTACGAGCAGTACTTC. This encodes CSPLGTVFPYEQYF.

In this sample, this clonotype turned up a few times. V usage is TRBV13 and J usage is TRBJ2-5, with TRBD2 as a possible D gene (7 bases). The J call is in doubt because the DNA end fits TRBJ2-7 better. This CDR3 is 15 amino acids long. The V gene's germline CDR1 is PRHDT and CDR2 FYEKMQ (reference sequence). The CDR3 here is CASSLYPAGTREQYF. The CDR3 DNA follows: TGTGCCAGCAGCTTATATCCAGCGGGGACACGCGAGCAGTACTTC.

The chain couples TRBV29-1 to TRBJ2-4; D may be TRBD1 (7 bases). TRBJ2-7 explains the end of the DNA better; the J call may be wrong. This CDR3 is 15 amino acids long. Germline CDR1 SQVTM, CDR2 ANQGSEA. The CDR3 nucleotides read TGCAGCGTGGGAAACAGGGGAGGTAGAAGTGACGAGCAGTACTTC. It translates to CSVGNRGGRSDEQYF.

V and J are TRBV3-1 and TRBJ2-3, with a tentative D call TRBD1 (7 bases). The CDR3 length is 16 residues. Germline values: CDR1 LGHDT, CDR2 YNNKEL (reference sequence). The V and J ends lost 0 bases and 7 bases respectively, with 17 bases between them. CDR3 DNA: TGTGCCAGCAGCCAAGACCTAGCAGGGGGGTTCTATACGCAGTATTTT. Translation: CASSQDLAGGFYTQYF.

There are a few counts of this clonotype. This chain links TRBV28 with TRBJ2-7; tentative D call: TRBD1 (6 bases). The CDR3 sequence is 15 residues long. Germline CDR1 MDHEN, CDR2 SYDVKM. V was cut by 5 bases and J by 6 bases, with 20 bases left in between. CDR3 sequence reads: CASSAPDSRFSEQYF. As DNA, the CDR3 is TGTGCCAGCAGTGCCCCGGACAGTAGGTTCTCCGAGCAGTACTTC.

CDR3 sequence reads: CASSEVGQETQYF. Here the CDR3 DNA reads TGTGCCAGCAGTGAAGTTGGACAAGAGACCCAGTACTTC. J is TRBJ2-5 and V is TRBV6-1; no clear D gene. This CDR3 is built from 13 residues. Germline V CDR1 and CDR2: MNHNS, SASEGT. Trimming took 1 base from V and 2 from J, leaving 5 bases between them.